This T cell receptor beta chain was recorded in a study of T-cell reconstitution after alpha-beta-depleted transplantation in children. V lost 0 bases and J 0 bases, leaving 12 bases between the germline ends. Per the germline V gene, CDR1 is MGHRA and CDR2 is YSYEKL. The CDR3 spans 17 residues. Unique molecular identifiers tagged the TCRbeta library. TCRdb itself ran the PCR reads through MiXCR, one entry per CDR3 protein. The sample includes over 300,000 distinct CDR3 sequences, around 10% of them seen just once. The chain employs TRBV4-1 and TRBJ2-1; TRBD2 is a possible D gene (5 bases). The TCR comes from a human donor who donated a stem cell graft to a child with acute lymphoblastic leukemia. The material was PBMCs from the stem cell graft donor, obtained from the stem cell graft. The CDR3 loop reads CASSQDRLGSSYNEQFF. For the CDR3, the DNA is TGCGCCAGCAGCCAAGATCGCCTTGGGAGCTCCTACAATGAGCAGTTCTTC.